Following are 16 T cell receptor beta chains from one sample sequenced in a study of siplizumab effects on memory and regulatory T cells. The protocol was immunoSEQ multiplex PCR, while the TCRdb copy is restricted to in-frame clones and leaves out a portion. Of about 72,000 clones listed, under 95% are singletons. Sequenced material: CD8+ T cells sorted from blood. The receptors shown here come from a human donor in good health.

The chain joins TRBV19 to TRBJ1-3; unclear D gene. Germline CDR1 LNHDA, CDR2 SQIVND (reference sequence). The length of the CDR3 is 15 residues. V lost 6 bases and J 0 bases, leaving 12 bases between the germline ends. This chain's CDR3 is CASSPDVASGNTIYF. DNA of the CDR3: TGTGCCAGTAGCCCCGATGTGGCCTCTGGAAACACCATATATTTT.

This chain joins TRBV6-5 and TRBJ1-5; D gene ambiguous. V gave up 5 bases and J gave up 0 bases, with 8 bases separating them. Germline lookup yields CDR1 MNHEY and CDR2 SVGAGI. The CDR3 loop spans 14 amino acids. Here the CDR3 DNA reads TGTGCCAGCAGTGCCGGGGATAGCAATCAGCCCCAGCATTTT. This translates into CASSAGDSNQPQHF.

The J gene is TRBJ1-1, the V gene TRBV7-9, with a weak D call TRBD1 (6 bases). Germline CDR1 reads SEHNR; CDR2 reads FQNEAQ (reference sequence). V was trimmed by 4 bases and J by 4 bases, leaving 13 bases between them. CDR3 size: 14 residues. The CDR3: CASSSLPGATEAFF. CDR3 DNA: TGTGCCAGCAGCTCGTTGCCGGGGGCCACTGAAGCTTTCTTT.

The V call is TRBV13, the J call TRBJ2-2; 8 positions agree with TRBD1. Trimming removed 4 bases from V and 4 bases from J; junction bases left unmatched: 17. The germline CDR1 and CDR2 sequences are PRHDT and FYEKMQ (reference sequence). The CDR3 sequence is 19 residues long. CDR3 nucleotide sequence: TGTGCCAGCAGCTCCACGATAATTGAGACAGGGGCCCCCACCGGGGAGCTGTTTTTT. Translating it yields CASSSTIIETGAPTGELFF.

The chain joins TRBV19 to TRBJ2-7; D may be TRBD1 (6 bases). Germline V CDR1 and CDR2: LNHDA, SQIVND (reference sequence). V lost 8 bases and J lost 0, with 17 bases in between. The CDR3 consists of 15 residues. CDR3 bases: TGTGCCAGTGCATTTTCTGGCAGGGGCTCCTACGAGCAGTACTTC. Its protein product is CASAFSGRGSYEQYF. The whole variable domain, remainder taken from reference TRBV19 and TRBJ2-7, is DGGITQSPKYLFRKEGQNVTLSCEQNLNHDAMYWYRQDPGQGLRLIYYSQIVNDFQKGDIAEGYSVSREKKESFPLTVTSAQKNPTAFYLCASAFSGRGSYEQYFGPGTRLTVT.

The V call is TRBV4-2, the J call TRBJ2-2; D is perhaps TRBD2 (5 bases). Germline CDR1 LGHNA, CDR2 YNFKEQ. Trimming stripped 4 bases from V and 2 bases from J, with 17 bases between. The CDR3 covers 17 residues. The CDR3 DNA reads TGTGCCAGCAGCCCCCTACCCGAGGGCACCAACACCGGGGAGCTGTTTTTT. Translating it yields CASSPLPEGTNTGELFF.

The rearrangement joins TRBV5-6 to TRBJ2-7, with 7 bases matching TRBD1. Unmatched junction bases numbered 7, after V lost 4 bases and J lost 0 bases. Germline V gene data show CDR1 as SGHDT and CDR2 as YYEEEE. This CDR3 contains 15 residues. DNA of the CDR3: TGTGCCAGCAGCCCCCTTACAGGGGACTCCTACGAGCAGTACTTC. It codes for CASSPLTGDSYEQYF.

J is TRBJ1-2 and V is TRBV5-5; D uncertain. CDR3 length: 16 amino acids. V gave up 6 bases and J gave up 2 bases, with 20 bases separating them. Germline V gene lookup returns CDR1 SGHKS and CDR2 YYEKEE (reference sequence). CDR3 residues: CASTLTPGSANYGYTF. CDR3 nucleotides: TGTGCCAGCACCTTAACCCCCGGGAGCGCGAACTATGGCTACACCTTC. The full variable domain, in which reference TRBV5-5 and TRBJ1-2 provide the parts outside the CDR3, is DAGVTQSPTHLIKTRGQQVTLRCSPISGHKSVSWYQQVLGQGPQFIFQYYEKEERGRGNFPDRFSARQFPNYSSELNVNALLLGDSALYLCASTLTPGSANYGYTFGSGTRLTVV.

The CDR3 spells CASSLGQASYEQYF. The CDR3 DNA reads TGTGCCAGCAGCTTGGGACAGGCCTCCTACGAGCAGTACTTC. J is TRBJ2-7 and V is TRBV7-9; 8 bases line up with TRBD1. V shed 3 bases, J shed 0 bases, and the junction held 1 base outside the gene matches. Germline V gene lookup returns CDR1 SEHNR and CDR2 FQNEAQ (reference sequence). The length of the CDR3 is 14 residues.

The chain combines TRBV5-1 with TRBJ2-5; TRBD2 agrees at 15 bases. Per germline, CDR1 SGHRS and CDR2 YFSETQ. This CDR3 is 19 amino acids long. With 0 bases clipped from V and 2 bases from J, the junction kept 8 bases outside the gene matches. This chain's CDR3 is CASSLAGLAGGPGQETQYF. The CDR3 DNA follows: TGCGCCAGCAGCTTGGCCGGACTAGCGGGGGGGCCAGGACAAGAGACCCAGTACTTC.

This clone was seen more than once but under ten times. V usage is TRBV4-1 and J usage is TRBJ1-6, with no clear D. The germline V gene encodes CDR1 MGHRA and CDR2 YSYEKL. Trimming stripped 4 bases from V and 10 bases from J, with 20 bases between. The CDR3 length is 16 residues. As DNA, the CDR3 is TGCGCCAGCAGCCCGTCCCCGGTTGGGAGTCGATCACCCCTCCACTTT. Protein sequence: CASSPSPVGSRSPLHF.

In its sample, this clone was seen once. The chain combines TRBV10-3 with TRBJ2-1; 8 bases match TRBD2. The CDR3 runs to 15 residues. The germline gives CDR1 ENHRY, CDR2 SYGVKD. The V and J ends lost 2 bases and 4 bases, in that order; junction bases with no gene match: 4. CDR3 in DNA: TGTGCCATCAGTGAGCATCAGCGGGGGTACAATGAGCAGTTCTTC. The encoded protein is CAISEHQRGYNEQFF.

The table lists this clone with a count of one. V gene TRBV9 combines with J gene TRBJ1-1; D gene uncertain. CDR1 is SGDLS, CDR2 YYNGEE, per germline. The germline V and J ends were trimmed by 7 bases and 7 bases, with 11 bases remaining between them. The CDR3 totals 11 residues. The DNA of the CDR3 is TGTGCCAGCGGGGTGTTGGGTGAAGCTTTCTTT. It encodes CASGVLGEAFF.

This clone was counted once. V gene TRBV6-4 combines with J gene TRBJ2-3; 11 positions agree with TRBD2. CDR1 is MRHNA, CDR2 SNTAGT, per germline. The CDR3 contains 16 residues. With 2 bases clipped from V and 2 bases from J, the junction kept 3 bases outside the gene matches. CDR3 sequence (DNA): TGTGCCAGCAGTGACACTAGCGGGGGAGACACAGATACGCAGTATTTT. Amino acids: CASSDTSGGDTDTQYF.

The chain employs TRBV2 and TRBJ2-7; TRBD2 aligns across 12 bases. V shed 5 bases and J 2 bases; nucleotides not matched to a gene: 4. This CDR3 is built from 15 residues. Per the germline V gene, CDR1 is SNHLY and CDR2 is FYNNEI. The CDR3 nucleotides read TGTGCCAGCAGTTGGACTAGCGGGACAACCTACGAGCAGTACTTC. It is translated as CASSWTSGTTYEQYF.

This rearrangement joins TRBV19 to TRBJ1-4; D uncertain. In germline, CDR1 is LNHDA, CDR2 SQIVND (reference sequence). V was cut by 3 bases and J by 0 bases, with 2 bases left in between. The length of the CDR3 is 13 residues. The CDR3: CASSISTNEKLFF. CDR3 DNA sequence: TGTGCCAGTAGTATCTCAACTAATGAAAAACTGTTTTTT.